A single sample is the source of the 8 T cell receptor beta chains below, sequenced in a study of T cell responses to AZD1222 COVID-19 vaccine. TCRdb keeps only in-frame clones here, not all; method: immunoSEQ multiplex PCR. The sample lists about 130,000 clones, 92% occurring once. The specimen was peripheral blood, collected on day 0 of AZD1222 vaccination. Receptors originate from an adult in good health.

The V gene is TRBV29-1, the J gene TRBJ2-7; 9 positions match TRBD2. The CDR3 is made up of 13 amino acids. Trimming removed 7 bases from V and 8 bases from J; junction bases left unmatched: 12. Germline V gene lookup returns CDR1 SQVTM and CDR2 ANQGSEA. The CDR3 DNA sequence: TGCAGCGCTACCCCTATAGCGGGAGCTCAGCAGTACTTC. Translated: CSATPIAGAQQYF.

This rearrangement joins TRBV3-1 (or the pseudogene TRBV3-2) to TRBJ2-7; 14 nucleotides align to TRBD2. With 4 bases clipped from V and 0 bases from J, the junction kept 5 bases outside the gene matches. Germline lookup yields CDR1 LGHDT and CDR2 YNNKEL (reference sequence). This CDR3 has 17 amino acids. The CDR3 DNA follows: TGTGCCAGCAGCCGAGGGACTAGCGGGAGTAACTCCTACGAGCAGTACTTC. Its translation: CASSRGTSGSNSYEQYF.

CDR3 protein: CASSLSRASGANTGELFF. CDR3 coding DNA: TGTGCCAGCAGCTTAAGTCGGGCTAGCGGGGCGAACACCGGGGAGCTGTTTTTT. This chain joins TRBV7-3 and TRBJ2-2, with 9 bases identical to TRBD2. The CDR3 covers 18 residues. The germline V gene encodes CDR1 SGHTA and CDR2 FQGTGA. V lost 1 base and J lost 0; bases outside the gene matches: 6. The full variable domain, rest sourced from reference TRBV7-3 and TRBJ2-2, is GAGVSQTPSNKVTEKGKYVELRCDPISGHTALYWYRQSLGQGPEFLIYFQGTGAADDSGLPNDRFFAVRPEGSVSTLKIQRTERGDSAVYLCASSLSRASGANTGELFFGEGSRLTVL.

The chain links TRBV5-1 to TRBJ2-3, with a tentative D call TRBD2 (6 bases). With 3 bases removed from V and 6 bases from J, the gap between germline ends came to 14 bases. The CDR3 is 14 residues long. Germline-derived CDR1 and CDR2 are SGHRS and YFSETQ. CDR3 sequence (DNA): TGCGCCAGCAGCTCATTGACTAGACGGGATACGCAGTATTTT. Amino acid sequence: CASSSLTRRDTQYF.

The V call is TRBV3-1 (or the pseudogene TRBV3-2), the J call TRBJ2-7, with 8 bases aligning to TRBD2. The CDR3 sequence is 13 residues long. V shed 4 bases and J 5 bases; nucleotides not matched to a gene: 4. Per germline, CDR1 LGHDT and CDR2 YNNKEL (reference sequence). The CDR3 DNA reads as TGTGCCAGCAGCCCCCCGGGGGGGGACGAGCAGTACTTC. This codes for CASSPPGGDEQYF.

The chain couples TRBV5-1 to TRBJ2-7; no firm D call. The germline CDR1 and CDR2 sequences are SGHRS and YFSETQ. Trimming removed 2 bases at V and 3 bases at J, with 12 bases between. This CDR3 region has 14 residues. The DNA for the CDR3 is TGCGCCAGCAGCTTAGGAGCCGGCGTCTACGAGCAGTACTTC. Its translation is CASSLGAGVYEQYF.

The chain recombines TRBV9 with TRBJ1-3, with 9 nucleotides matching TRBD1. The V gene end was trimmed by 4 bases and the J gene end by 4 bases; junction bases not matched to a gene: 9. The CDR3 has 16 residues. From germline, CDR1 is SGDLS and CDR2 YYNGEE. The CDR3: CASSPTGQGFGNTIYF. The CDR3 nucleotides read TGTGCCAGCAGCCCCACGGGACAGGGTTTCGGAAACACCATATATTTT.

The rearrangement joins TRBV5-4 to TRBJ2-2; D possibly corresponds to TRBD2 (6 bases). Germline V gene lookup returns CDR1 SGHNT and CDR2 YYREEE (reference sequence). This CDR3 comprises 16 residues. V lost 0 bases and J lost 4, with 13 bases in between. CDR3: CASSLAGLRATGELFF. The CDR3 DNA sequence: TGTGCCAGCAGCTTGGCAGGACTACGGGCCACCGGGGAGCTGTTTTTT.